The entry below gives a single T cell receptor beta chain sequence along with its context. This clone was seen more than once but under ten times. Its cognate antigen has yet to be identified. No base quality information exists; no much larger clone differs at one position. This specimen belongs to a study of Tregs in tolerant kidney transplant recipients (dated by TCRdb to between 2018 and 2021). Some background on the complete study: TCRbeta sequencing was used in the study to identify donor-specific regulatory T cells before combined kidney and bone marrow transplantation, and the identified cells were then tracked after transplant. TCRbeta repertoire sequencing was used in a few healthy controls to compare several ways of expanding Tregs specific for an allogeneic donor.

General findings and caveats noted by the study authors: Although technical replication error seemed to be minimal, the question of biological reproducibility was not addressed directly. Expanding Tregs with activated donor B cells appeared to identify the most biologically relevant and donor-specific TCRbeta repertoire. Because only a small number of patients were included, the study had limitations, and the results will need to be validated in larger populations as well as under other immunosuppression protocols.

Unstimulated Tregs (CD4+CD25+CD127-), CD4+ non-Tregs (CD4+CD25-), CD4 and CD8 cells were FACS-sorted from thawed PBMCs. Blood from healthy controls was obtained either as purchased buffy coats or from healthy volunteers. Healthy control blood was processed to PBMCs by Ficoll density gradient and cryopreserved, and patient PBMCs were collected before and after transplant. For TCRbeta CDR3 sequencing, genomic DNA was extracted from sorted cells using the QIAGEN DNeasy Blood and Tissue Kit. Through immunoSEQ, high-throughput TCRbeta CDR3 sequencing was done commercially, including PCR amplification with internal controls and bias correction. As for how the authors treated the data: Unique productive TCRbeta sequences were defined by CDR3 nucleotide sequence where primers matched, otherwise by CDR3 amino acid sequence with Vbeta and Jbeta genes. To correct sorting error, sequences shared between sorted populations at a frequency ratio of 2:1 or less were removed; the rest were assigned to the higher population. Sequences were defined as donor-reactive when expanded at least 5-fold in CFSE-low cells versus unstimulated cells and present at a frequency of at least 0.01% in CFSE-low cells. Repertoire divergence was quantified by Jensen-Shannon divergence calculated from the top 100 TCRbeta sequences ranked by frequency. For samples with multiple sequencing runs, sorting error was corrected in each run separately before the runs were combined. This immuneACCESS table, as held by TCRdb, lists in-frame sequences with V and J called but not all clones. Of the missing ones, under half trace to an unresolved V gene in checked studies; the others have no known cause. The V and J calls and clone size come from that table; D and trimming were worked out from the DNA. This sample lists 200,000 to 300,000 clones; around 82% were detected once. The top ten hold over 0.5% of the sample.

From cysteine to phenylalanine, the CDR3 is 11 amino acids long. This entry keeps only the CDR3 DNA: 33 bases, framed from base 1. As encoded in the germline V gene (reference sequence), CDR1 is LNHDA while CDR2 is SQIVND. The V and J ends are trimmed by 4 bases and 9 bases, leaving 7 bases between them. The chain couples TRBV19 to TRBJ2-1; the D gene lacks a confident call. The sample comprised CD4+ T cells from blood. The origin of this receptor is a human donor in good health. The CDR3 loop reads CASSSATEQFF. The DNA reads as follows: TGTGCCAGTAGTAGCGCTACTGAGCAGTTCTTC.